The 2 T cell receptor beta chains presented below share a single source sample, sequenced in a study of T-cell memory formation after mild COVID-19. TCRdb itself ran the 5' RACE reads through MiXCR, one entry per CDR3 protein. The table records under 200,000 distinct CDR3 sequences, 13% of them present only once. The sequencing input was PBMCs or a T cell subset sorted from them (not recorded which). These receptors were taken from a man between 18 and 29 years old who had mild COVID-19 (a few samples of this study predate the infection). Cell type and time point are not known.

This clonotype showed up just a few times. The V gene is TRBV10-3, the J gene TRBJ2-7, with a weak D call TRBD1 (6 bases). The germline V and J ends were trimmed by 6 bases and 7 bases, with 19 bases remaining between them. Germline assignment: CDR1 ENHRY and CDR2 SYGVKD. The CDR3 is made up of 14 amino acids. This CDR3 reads CAISPGTRTWEQYV. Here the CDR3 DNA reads TGTGCCATCAGCCCCGGGACACGGACCTGGGAGCAGTACGTC.

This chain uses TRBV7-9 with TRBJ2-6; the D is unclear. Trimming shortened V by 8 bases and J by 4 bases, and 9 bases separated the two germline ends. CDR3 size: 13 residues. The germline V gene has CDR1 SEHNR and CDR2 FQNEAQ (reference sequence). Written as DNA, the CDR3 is TGTGCCAGCGGGCGTTACGGGGCCAACGTCCTGACTTTC. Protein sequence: CASGRYGANVLTF.